This T cell receptor (beta chain) was profiled in a study of CD4 and CD8 cells across lung adenocarcinoma regions. This clonotype was counted between two and nine times. Donors had localized lung adenocarcinoma, a non-small cell lung cancer. TCRdb re-derived calls from the PCR reads in MiXCR, one entry per CDR3 protein. Of 18,000 or so distinct CDR3 sequences in the sample, about half were seen once. The sample comprised CD8+ T cells from the center of a lung tumor. This TCR was recovered from a female donor with lung adenocarcinoma. The CD4 and CD8 labels of this study may be unreliable.

CDR3 sequence (DNA): TGTGCCAGCAGTTATTCCACCGGGACGGAGCAGTTCTTC. Amino acids: CASSYSTGTEQFF. The chain has TRBV6-5 and TRBJ2-1, with D perhaps assigned TRBD1 or TRBD2 (5 bases each). CDR1 and CDR2 (germline): MNHEY, SVGAGI. With 3 bases removed from V and 10 bases from J, the gap between germline ends came to 13 bases. CDR3 length: 13 residues.